One and the same sample provided the 10 T cell receptor beta chains below, sequenced in a study of vaccination effects on CD4 cells after COVID-19. Sequenced by immunoSEQ multiplex PCR; TCRdb stores in-frame clones only, minus some. The sample has approximately 8,900 clones, roughly 74% seen once; the top ten hold roughly an eighth. These TCRs are of unknown antigen specificity. Sequencing in the ViraFEST assay came after antigen-specific CD4+ T cells had been expanded with viral peptide pools, which were used to stimulate PBMC. Cultured cells yielded isolated CD4+ T cells after roughly 11 days. Sequenced here: CD4+ T cells from PBMCs cultured with HCoV-229E spike peptides, sampled before COVID-19 vaccination. The source is a human donor who received a COVID-19 vaccine.

For this clone: Its ends do not fully match the called genes, so a read error is possible. The chain employs TRBV9 and TRBJ2-1; D not certain. This CDR3 is 12 amino acids long. Germline V lookup: CDR1 SGDLS, CDR2 YYNGEE. DNA for the CDR3: TGTGCCAGCAGCGTAGCCTATAATGAGCAGTTCTTC. Protein product: CASSVAYNEQFF.

This rearrangement joins TRBV19 to TRBJ2-7, with TRBD2 identical over 11 bases. Germline lookup yields CDR1 LNHDA and CDR2 SQIVND (reference sequence). The CDR3 spans 17 residues. Trimming at V came to 9 bases and at J to 0 bases, leaving 13 bases not matched to a gene. The CDR3 sequence is CASRKGETSGSSYEQYF. DNA for the CDR3: TGTGCCAGCCGGAAGGGAGAAACTAGCGGGAGCTCCTACGAGCAGTACTTC.

This clone has only a few counts. The V and J genes are TRBV7-2 and TRBJ2-5, with D possibly being TRBD2 (6 bases). Germline CDR1 and CDR2: SGHTA and FQGNSA. The ends were cut back, 3 bases at V and 7 bases at J, with 21 bases in the middle. The CDR3 contains 16 residues. CDR3 in DNA: TGTGCCAGCAGCTTGTTGACCGGGACTGTCATGTGGACCCAGTACTTC. Protein: CASSLLTGTVMWTQYF.

The J gene is TRBJ2-5, the V gene TRBV20-1; no firm D call. The V end lost 6 bases, the J end lost 5 bases, and 10 bases lay between the germline ends. Germline values: CDR1 DFQATT, CDR2 SNEGSKA (reference sequence). CDR3 length: 11 amino acids. CDR3 loop: CSAPRVETQYF. In DNA, the CDR3 is TGCAGTGCCCCACGGGTGGAGACCCAGTACTTC.

In this sample, this clone turned up a few times. J is TRBJ2-7 and V is TRBV19, with 7 bases lining up with TRBD2. Per germline, CDR1 LNHDA and CDR2 SQIVND (reference sequence). The CDR3 loop spans 15 amino acids. V was clipped by 3 bases and J by 6 bases; unmatched bases: 11. The CDR3 loop is CASSMSRAGIGEQYF. The CDR3 nucleotides read TGTGCCAGTAGTATGAGTAGAGCGGGGATAGGCGAGCAGTACTTC.

This chain joins TRBV6-2 or TRBV6-3 and TRBJ2-1; 8 bases line up with TRBD2. From germline, CDR1 is MNHEY and CDR2 SVGEGT. This CDR3 has 17 amino acids. J lost 0 bases, V lost 4 bases, and 8 bases had no gene match. CDR3 DNA: TGTGCCAGCAGTTTCGGACTAGCTCTTAGCTCCTACAATGAGCAGTTCTTC. Residues: CASSFGLALSSYNEQFF.

This sequence joins TRBV5-1 and TRBJ2-2; 13 bases agree with TRBD2. CDR1 and CDR2 from the germline V gene are SGHRS and YFSETQ. V trimming: 2 bases; J trimming: 6 bases; junction bases outside the gene matches: 7. The CDR3 extends over 17 amino acids. The CDR3: CASSFGTSGDFAGELFF. The CDR3 DNA reads TGCGCCAGCAGCTTCGGGACTAGCGGGGATTTTGCCGGGGAGCTGTTTTTT.

The V call is TRBV24-1, the J call TRBJ2-1; D might be TRBD1 or TRBD2, each matching 6 bases. In germline, CDR1 is KGHDR, CDR2 SFDVKD. CDR3 length: 14 residues. The V end lost 0 bases, the J end lost 7 bases, and 9 bases lay between the germline ends. The CDR3 coding sequence is TGTGCCACCAGTGATTTGGGGGGGCTGAATGAGCAGTTCTTC. It encodes CATSDLGGLNEQFF.

The chain employs TRBV14 and TRBJ1-2, with a possible D match to TRBD1 (5 bases). Trimming took off 1 base at V and 6 bases at J, with 12 bases between the two ends. Germline V CDR1 and CDR2: SGHDN, FVKESK. This CDR3 spans 14 amino acids. Written as DNA, the CDR3 is TGTGCCAGCAGCCAAGTTTTCAGGGACCATGGCTACACCTTC. Amino acids: CASSQVFRDHGYTF. The full variable domain, completed using reference TRBV14 and TRBJ1-2, is EAGVTQFPSHSVIEKGQTVTLRCDPISGHDNLYWYRRVMGKEIKFLLHFVKESKQDESGMPNNRFLAERTGGTYSTLKVQPAELEDSGVYFCASSQVFRDHGYTFGSGTRLTVV.

This rearrangement joins TRBV10-3 to TRBJ2-5; TRBD2 agrees at 10 bases. The CDR3 contains 22 residues. V was pared by 0 bases and J by 2 bases, with 21 bases of the junction left unmatched. The germline gives CDR1 ENHRY, CDR2 SYGVKD. The CDR3 spells CAISESKVSLAGDVGPQETQYF. DNA of the CDR3: TGTGCCATCAGTGAGTCAAAAGTGAGTCTAGCGGGAGACGTCGGCCCACAAGAGACCCAGTACTTC.